This is a list of T cell receptor beta chains from one sample in a study of blood T cell repertoires in COVID-19. Data came from immunoSEQ multiplex PCR; TCRdb stores just in-frame clones and leaves some out. The sample has about 67,000 clones, about 90% seen once. The sample comprised peripheral blood. The receptors were gathered from a man aged 45 to 65 with active COVID-19. The CDR3 runs from the conserved cysteine through the conserved F or W.

v_call: TRBV6-5
j_call: TRBJ1-5
cdr3_aa: CASSTGGAQPQHF

v_call: TRBV19
j_call: TRBJ1-1
cdr3_aa: CASSRLMNTEAFF

v_call: TRBV18
j_call: TRBJ2-1
cdr3_aa: CASSTGTTNYNEQFF

v_call: TRBV19
j_call: TRBJ2-7
cdr3_aa: CASRRGGIASSYEQYF

v_call: TRBV19
j_call: TRBJ2-7
cdr3_aa: CASSPTGSEQYF

v_call: TRBV28
j_call: TRBJ2-2
cdr3_aa: CASSFGDRGWNLPGELFF

v_call: TRBV12-3/TRBV12-4
j_call: TRBJ2-7
cdr3_aa: CASSQGFSYEQYF

v_call: TRBV7-9
j_call: TRBJ2-1
cdr3_aa: CASSPTSRNEQFF

v_call: TRBV11-2
j_call: TRBJ1-2
cdr3_aa: CASSPSGVRYGYTF

v_call: TRBV4-3
j_call: TRBJ2-7
cdr3_aa: CASSQEPRGGYEQYF

v_call: TRBV4-3
j_call: TRBJ1-3
cdr3_aa: CASSQDRTRVSGNTIYF

v_call: TRBV28
j_call: TRBJ2-2
cdr3_aa: CASSPPGQRTGELFF

v_call: TRBV6-2/TRBV6-3
j_call: TRBJ1-6
cdr3_aa: CASSQAGRNSPLHF

v_call: TRBV21-1
j_call: TRBJ1-1
cdr3_aa: CASSKCQQMNTEAFF

v_call: TRBV19
j_call: TRBJ2-1
cdr3_aa: CASRRNRGIPDRQFF

v_call: TRBV28
j_call: TRBJ1-1
cdr3_aa: CASRSPGASNTEAFF

v_call: TRBV29-1
j_call: TRBJ2-7
cdr3_aa: CSVAPGLAGVGEQYF

v_call: TRBV28
j_call: TRBJ2-3
cdr3_aa: CASSRPGLMDTQYF

v_call: TRBV28
j_call: TRBJ2-2
cdr3_aa: CASRGGAGAVTGELFF

v_call: TRBV5-1
j_call: TRBJ2-4
cdr3_aa: CASSSGESKNIQYF

v_call: TRBV4-3
j_call: TRBJ1-4
cdr3_aa: CASSQGARVTNEKLFF

v_call: TRBV6-5
j_call: TRBJ2-5
cdr3_aa: CASSYSLAGVEETQYF

v_call: TRBV9
j_call: TRBJ1-1
cdr3_aa: CASSVDTGVNTEAFF

v_call: TRBV28
j_call: TRBJ1-1
cdr3_aa: CASSQILGATEAFF

v_call: TRBV7-2
j_call: TRBJ2-3
cdr3_aa: CASSFGESDTQYF

v_call: TRBV4-3
j_call: TRBJ1-5
cdr3_aa: CASSQDRPGKGQPQHF

v_call: TRBV7-9
j_call: TRBJ2-7
cdr3_aa: CASSYGDSGTYEQYF

v_call: TRBV2
j_call: TRBJ1-3
cdr3_aa: CASSEAGGSGNTIYF

v_call: TRBV12-5
j_call: TRBJ2-1
cdr3_aa: CASGNPAGGNEQFF

v_call: TRBV9
j_call: TRBJ1-3
cdr3_aa: CASSVSTQAGNTIYF

v_call: TRBV7-8
j_call: TRBJ2-7
cdr3_aa: CASSPRPQTSGYEQYF

v_call: TRBV29-1
j_call: TRBJ2-1
cdr3_aa: CSVGTTTRSYNEQFF

v_call: TRBV28
j_call: TRBJ2-7
cdr3_aa: CASRSTGTSGRVSSYEQYF

v_call: TRBV7-2
j_call: TRBJ2-7
cdr3_aa: CASSPQTSALGEQYF

v_call: TRBV9
j_call: TRBJ2-7
cdr3_aa: CASSVVPDFYEQYF

v_call: TRBV28
j_call: TRBJ2-7
cdr3_aa: CASTTEPYEQYF

v_call: TRBV6-5
j_call: TRBJ1-2
cdr3_aa: CASTKNNYGYTF

v_call: TRBV3-1/TRBV3-2
j_call: TRBJ2-3
cdr3_aa: CASSLLGEGDTQYF

v_call: TRBV4-3
j_call: TRBJ1-6
cdr3_aa: CASSQDRNNYNSPLHF

v_call: TRBV28
j_call: TRBJ1-2
cdr3_aa: CASSLRSWRTGPYNNYGYTF

v_call: TRBV28
j_call: TRBJ1-3
cdr3_aa: CASSLVRQISTGNTIYF

v_call: TRBV6-6
j_call: TRBJ1-6
cdr3_aa: CASGAHRDSYNSPLHF

v_call: TRBV5-1
j_call: TRBJ1-4
cdr3_aa: CASSTRLAGEKLFF

v_call: TRBV18
j_call: TRBJ1-1
cdr3_aa: CASSPRMSTEAFF

v_call: TRBV12-5
j_call: TRBJ1-5
cdr3_aa: CASGFEDRVSDQPQHF

v_call: TRBV12-3/TRBV12-4
j_call: TRBJ2-7
cdr3_aa: CASSIRQVHEQYF

v_call: TRBV15
j_call: TRBJ1-6
cdr3_aa: CATRGTGGLRSPLHF